This T cell receptor beta chain was captured in a study of blood T cell repertoires in COVID-19. Study-level information: Collection of acute and convalescent COVID-19 samples took place in the United States, Italy and Spain. Sources were T cells, B-cell-depleted T cells, or PBMCs; the material itself was cDNA or gDNA.

The ends were cut back, 2 bases at V and 2 bases at J, with 16 bases in the middle. Germline V CDR1 and CDR2: MDHEN, SYDVKM. The CDR3 runs to 16 residues. In the original workflow: Amplification of reference gene primers was used by the study to estimate nucleated cell counts. Using immunoSEQ multiplex PCR, the repertoire was profiled, and TCRdb retains in-frame clones only, with some absent. V, J and clone size are those of that table, while D and trimming were read from the DNA. The sample includes around 190,000 clones, 84% of them seen just once. This clone has just a few counts. This TCR was sampled from a human donor in a cohort sampled during active COVID-19. This chain joins TRBV28 and TRBJ2-7; a possible D gene is TRBD2 (6 bases). The sample taken for sequencing was peripheral blood. CDR3 loop: CASSLNGGTPPYEQYF. For the CDR3, the DNA is TGTGCCAGCAGTTTAAATGGCGGGACGCCCCCCTACGAGCAGTACTTC.